The TCR beta chain described here comes from a study of T cell responses to AZD1222 COVID-19 vaccine. V was pared by 1 base and J by 7 bases, with 5 bases between. The CDR3 contains 12 residues. The germline CDR1 and CDR2 sequences are SGHRS and YFSETQ. Concerning this clone: Its antigen is unknown.

Using immunoSEQ multiplex PCR, the repertoire was profiled, and TCRdb retains in-frame clones only, with some absent. The table has 65,000 to 95,000 clones, 90% to 95% seen once. Findings and limits, study-wide: Two doses of AZD1222 preceded a rise in Spike-specific TCR breadth and depth. With dominance at 160-218 and 743-854, vaccine-associated CD4 TCRs spanned spike.

The V call is TRBV5-1, the J call TRBJ2-2; D is undetermined. The sequence derives from an adult in good health. Sequences were derived from peripheral blood, sampled on day 0 of MenACWY control vaccination. The CDR3 is CASSLNYGELFF. The CDR3 nucleotides are TGCGCCAGCAGCTTGAATTACGGGGAGCTGTTTTTT.